This T cell receptor (beta chain) was captured in a study of cytomegalovirus exposure and HLA in healthy donors. On the study more broadly: The roughly 130 validation repertoires used the same platform as the 666 first-cohort repertoires, a later analysis reported.

With V trimmed by 3 bases and J by 3 bases, 4 bases remained unmatched. Germline V gene sequence: CDR1 LNHDA, CDR2 SQIVND (reference sequence). The CDR3 is 14 residues long. Remarks on this clone: Its antigen is undetermined.

Study outcomes and limitations: In vitro checks showed that a few CMV-associated chains really do target CMV antigens. It was found in a later analysis that first-cohort TCR clusters tended to co-occur in the 100 to 150 validation repertoires.

Clones were sequenced by immunoSEQ multiplex PCR, and TCRdb holds only the in-frame ones, with some missing. Of approximately 160,000 clones listed, 70% to 90% are singletons. Specimen: PBMCs. The TCR originated in a woman younger than 35 in good health and CMV-seronegative. V and J are TRBV19 and TRBJ2-5; 7 positions agree with TRBD1. CDR3 loop: CASSMGQTKETQYF. The CDR3 DNA reads TGTGCCAGTAGTATGGGACAGACCAAAGAGACCCAGTACTTC.